A single sample gave rise to the 3 T cell receptor beta chains below, sequenced in a study of blood T cell repertoires in COVID-19 (dated by TCRdb to about 2020). Library generation was performed with the immunoSEQ multiplex PCR assay. TCRdb retrieved this table from immuneACCESS and kept in-frame rearrangements only. Not all clones are present; in checked studies, unresolved V genes account for under half, and no reason is known for the remainder. For this sample there are some 180,000 clones; roughly 84% appear just once. About 7% of the sample rests with the top ten. Material for sequencing was peripheral blood. The receptors were sampled from a woman aged 40 to 50 with COVID-19, enrolled during active disease.

The chain carries TRBV6-6 and TRBJ1-1, with a possible D match to TRBD1 (5 bases). CDR1 and CDR2 (germline): MNHNY, SVGAGI (reference sequence). V gave up 0 bases and J gave up 10 bases, with 18 bases separating them. The CDR3 contains 15 residues. The CDR3 bases are TGTGCCAGCAGTTACTCGAACCAAGGGGCGCGTTTAGCTTTCTTT. This codes for CASSYSNQGARLAFF.

The V and J genes are TRBV2 and TRBJ2-7; 11 nucleotides match TRBD2. V lost 6 bases and J lost 3; bases outside the gene matches: 7. Germline lookup yields CDR1 SNHLY and CDR2 FYNNEI. This CDR3 is built from 15 residues. This chain's CDR3 is CASRAAGTSGYEQYF. Written as DNA, the CDR3 is TGTGCCAGCAGAGCTGCCGGGACTAGCGGCTACGAGCAGTACTTC.

This chain connects TRBV9 to TRBJ1-2; 8 bases agree with TRBD1. The junction had 4 bases not matched to a gene; V was cut back by 0 bases and J by 3 bases. CDR3 length: 15 residues. CDR1 and CDR2 (germline): SGDLS, YYNGEE. The CDR3 sequence: CASSVVPGGHYGYTF. The CDR3 DNA is TGTGCCAGCAGCGTAGTCCCAGGGGGCCACTATGGCTACACCTTC.